These 25 T cell receptor beta chains were all obtained from the same sample, sequenced in a study of CD8 T cells in Susac syndrome. Roughly 0.45 to 1 ug RNA was reverse transcribed with random hexamers. TCRdb re-called the immunoSEQ multiplex PCR reads with MiXCR, one entry per CDR3 protein. The repertoire holds about 210,000 distinct CDR3 sequences, with 94% as singletons. Sequencing was carried out using CD4+ T cells from PBMCs. These receptor sequences come from a human donor with Susac syndrome.

The CDR3 DNA sequence: TGTGCCACCATTAACAGGGATACCAACGAGCAGTACTTC. It is translated as CATINRDTNEQYF. The chain employs TRBV3-1 and TRBJ2-7; D is perhaps TRBD1 (6 bases). The CDR3 runs to 13 residues. The germline CDR1 and CDR2 sequences are LGHDT and YNNKEL (reference sequence). V was cut by 10 bases and J by 5 bases, with 18 bases left in between.

The chain combines TRBV30 with TRBJ1-1; a weak D match, TRBD1 (6 bases). CDR3 length equals 13 residues. Deletions cut 4 bases from V and 8 bases from J, with 17 bases between. Per the germline V gene, CDR1 is GTSNPN and CDR2 is SVGIG (reference sequence). CDR3 in amino acids: CAWTVRGGKEAFF. As DNA, the CDR3 is TGTGCCTGGACTGTACGAGGGGGAAAAGAAGCTTTCTTT.

The chain employs TRBV7-9 and TRBJ1-4; D remains unclear. The germline gives CDR1 SEHNR, CDR2 FQNEAQ (reference sequence). This CDR3 has 14 amino acids. The V end lost 2 bases, the J end lost 3 bases, and 7 bases lay between the germline ends. As DNA, the CDR3 is TGTGCCAGCAGCTTAATGGGGTCTAATGAAAAACTGTTTTTT. It codes for CASSLMGSNEKLFF. The whole variable domain, filled in from reference TRBV7-9 and TRBJ1-4, reads DTGVSQNPRHKITKRGQNVTFRCDPISEHNRLYWYRQTLGQGPEFLTYFQNEAQLEKSRLLSDRFSAERPKGSFSTLEIQRTEQGDSAMYLCASSLMGSNEKLFFGSGTQLSVL.

This clonotype was picked up one time. This sequence joins TRBV30 and TRBJ2-6; 11 nucleotides align to TRBD1. This CDR3 is 17 amino acids long. Germline values: CDR1 GTSNPN, CDR2 SVGIG (reference sequence). J gave up 4 bases and V 3 bases, and 8 bases lay outside the gene matches. The CDR3 DNA reads as TGTGCCTGGAGAGTCCGGGACAGGGGGACAGGGGCCAACGTCCTGACTTTC. Its translation is CAWRVRDRGTGANVLTF.

The J gene is TRBJ2-3, the V gene TRBV5-1; D might be TRBD2 (5 bases). Germline V lookup: CDR1 SGHRS, CDR2 YFSETQ. The CDR3 runs 16 residues. V was clipped by 4 bases and J by 5 bases, with 20 bases between them. The CDR3 nucleotides are TGCGCCAGCAGCGACTATTCCCAGATCGGTAGAGATACGCAGTATTTT. It translates to CASSDYSQIGRDTQYF.

The J gene is TRBJ2-5, the V gene TRBV2; D is possibly TRBD2 (5 bases). V was clipped by 5 bases and J by 0 bases, with 7 bases between them. Germline lookup yields CDR1 SNHLY and CDR2 FYNNEI. CDR3 length equals 13 residues. This CDR3 reads CASSSSNQETQYF. CDR3 DNA sequence: TGTGCCAGCAGTTCTAGCAACCAAGAGACCCAGTACTTC.

This rearrangement joins TRBV15 to TRBJ1-4; D is unclear. Germline lookup yields CDR1 LNHNV and CDR2 YYDKDF (reference sequence). The CDR3 loop spans 15 amino acids. Trimming stripped 4 bases from V and 9 bases from J, with 18 bases between. For the CDR3, the DNA is TGTGCCACCAGCACGAGTGGCACCGGGAACAAAAAACTGTTTTTT. As protein: CATSTSGTGNKKLFF.

The CDR3 DNA reads TGCGCCAGCAGTCAGCCGACAGGCCAAGAGACCCAGTACTTC. This codes for CASSQPTGQETQYF. The chain employs TRBV23-1 and TRBJ2-5; tentatively, D is TRBD1 (6 bases). TRBV23-1 is an open reading frame, and its role is uncertain. This CDR3 comprises 14 residues. V lost 3 bases and J lost 1, with 9 bases in between.

This chain links TRBV6-5 with TRBJ1-3; no reliable D call. This CDR3 has 12 residues. Germline CDR1 MNHEY, CDR2 SVGAGI. V gave up 5 bases and J gave up 1 base, with 3 bases separating them. The CDR3 loop is CASSKSGNTIYF. In DNA, the CDR3 is TGTGCCAGCAGTAAATCTGGAAACACCATATATTTT.

The chain uses TRBV12-3 or TRBV12-4 and TRBJ1-5; D is unclear. This CDR3 is 13 amino acids long. Deletions cut 8 bases from V and 2 bases from J, with 10 bases between. The CDR3: CASCPRRNQPQHF. The DNA of the CDR3 is TGTGCCAGCTGTCCCAGGCGCAATCAGCCCCAGCATTTT.

The V and J genes are TRBV5-1 and TRBJ2-7, with 9 nucleotides matching TRBD2. The CDR3 loop spans 15 amino acids. The J segment lost 7 bases and the V segment lost 0 bases, leaving 8 bases of the junction unmatched. Germline V CDR1 and CDR2: SGHRS, YFSETQ. In DNA, the CDR3 is TGCGCCAGCAGCTTGGTCAGTAGCGGGGGCGAAGAGCAGTACTTC. This encodes CASSLVSSGGEEQYF.

This sequence joins TRBV12-3 or TRBV12-4 and TRBJ2-1, with TRBD1 matching over 9 bases. The V gene end was trimmed by 3 bases and the J gene end by 8 bases; junction bases not matched to a gene: 8. This CDR3 contains 15 residues. The CDR3 loop reads CASSFPTGGSDEQFF. CDR3 DNA: TGTGCCAGCAGTTTTCCCACAGGGGGCTCGGATGAGCAGTTCTTC.

This rearrangement joins TRBV30 to TRBJ2-7, with D unresolved. In germline, CDR1 is GTSNPN, CDR2 SVGIG (reference sequence). Trimming took 3 bases from V and 6 from J, leaving 9 bases between them. The CDR3 is 11 amino acids. The CDR3 DNA reads as TGTGCCTGGAGCGGCCTTGGCGAGCAGTACTTC. Translation: CAWSGLGEQYF. Based on the CDR3 plus reference TRBV30 and TRBJ2-7, the full variable domain is SQTIHQWPATLVQPVGSPLSLECTVEGTSNPNLYWYRQAAGRGLQLLFYSVGIGQISSEVPQNLSASRPQDRQFILSSKKLLLSDSGFYLCAWSGLGEQYFGPGTRLTVT.

The rearrangement joins TRBV28 to TRBJ2-5, with D perhaps TRBD1 or TRBD2 (6 bases each). Germline V gene data show CDR1 as MDHEN and CDR2 as SYDVKM. There are 15 residues in the CDR3. Trimming cost V 5 bases and J 5 bases, with 18 bases left between them. The CDR3 spells CASSPLPEGGETQYF. The DNA of the CDR3 is TGTGCCAGCAGTCCCTTACCCGAGGGGGGTGAGACCCAGTACTTC.

The chain employs TRBV9 and TRBJ1-1; 7 positions match TRBD1. The CDR3 extends over 14 amino acids. Germline CDR1 SGDLS, CDR2 YYNGEE. V shed 4 bases and J 3 bases; nucleotides not matched to a gene: 6. The CDR3 spells CASSRGGVDTEAFF. Written as DNA, the CDR3 is TGTGCCAGCAGCAGAGGGGGCGTGGACACTGAAGCTTTCTTT.

The CDR3 coding sequence is TGTGCCAGCAGCTTAGTGGGCGGAGCTGGGGGCTACACCTTC. This translates into CASSLVGGAGGYTF. The genes are TRBV13 and TRBJ1-2; D call uncertain. CDR3 size: 14 residues. Germline values: CDR1 PRHDT, CDR2 FYEKMQ (reference sequence). V was trimmed by 1 base and J by 8 bases, leaving 14 bases between them. The full variable domain, in which reference TRBV13 and TRBJ1-2 provide the parts outside the CDR3, is AAGVIQSPRHLIKEKRETATLKCYPIPRHDTVYWYQQGPGQDPQFLISFYEKMQSDKGSIPDRFSAQQFSDYHSELNMSSLELGDSALYFCASSLVGGAGGYTFGSGTRLTVV.

V is TRBV4-1 and J is TRBJ1-1; no firm D call. The germline V gene encodes CDR1 MGHRA and CDR2 YSYEKL. Trimming removed 5 bases from V and 8 bases from J, with 18 bases in between. The CDR3 spans 14 residues. The CDR3 DNA follows: TGCGCCAGCAGCAATATGGGCCCGGCGAGCGAAGCTTTCTTT. It specifies CASSNMGPASEAFF.

The V gene is TRBV4-2, the J gene TRBJ1-2, with D tentatively TRBD1 (5 bases). Germline V gene data show CDR1 as LGHNA and CDR2 as YNFKEQ. This CDR3 spans 16 amino acids. V was trimmed by 5 bases and J by 1 base, leaving 17 bases between them. This CDR3 is CASSASVSGGNYGYTF. The CDR3 DNA is TGTGCCAGCAGCGCAAGTGTAAGCGGGGGTAACTATGGCTACACCTTC.

The gene calls are TRBV20-1 and TRBJ1-5, with TRBD1 matching over 10 bases. The CDR3 runs 14 residues. Germline assignment: CDR1 DFQATT and CDR2 SNEGSKA (reference sequence). J was trimmed by 7 bases and V by 3 bases; bases with no gene match: 6. The CDR3 nucleotides read TGCAGTGCTAGCCGGACAGGGGGTCAGCAGCCCCAGCATTTT. As protein: CSASRTGGQQPQHF.

The V and J genes are TRBV20-1 and TRBJ1-2; D ambiguous. The V end was cut by 0 bases, the J end by 9 bases, with 14 bases between. This CDR3 comprises 13 residues. The germline V gene has CDR1 DFQATT and CDR2 SNEGSKA (reference sequence). The DNA for the CDR3 is TGCAGTGCTAGAGAGGACGCCTTCCCGCGCTACACCTTC. Its translation: CSAREDAFPRYTF.

The chain joins TRBV20-1 to TRBJ2-3, with TRBD1 as a possible D gene (5 bases). The germline V gene encodes CDR1 DFQATT and CDR2 SNEGSKA (reference sequence). This CDR3 contains 15 residues. Deletions cut 3 bases from V and 2 bases from J, with 15 bases between. The DNA of the CDR3 is TGCAGTGCTAGGGGTCAGACAGCCTACACAGATACGCAGTATTTT. Its translation: CSARGQTAYTDTQYF.

This rearrangement joins TRBV24-1 to TRBJ2-1; 7 bases match TRBD1. The ends lost 3 bases at V and 5 bases at J; junction bases unmatched: 6. Germline CDR1 and CDR2: KGHDR and SFDVKD. This CDR3 has 15 amino acids. CDR3 sequence (DNA): TGTGCCACCAGTGATGGAGGACAGGCGGACAATGAGCAGTTCTTC. Translation gives CATSDGGQADNEQFF.

The chain is built from TRBV7-9 and TRBJ2-3; D is ambiguous. The length of the CDR3 is 14 residues. V lost 5 bases to trimming and J lost 0 bases, with 9 bases between them. The germline CDR1 and CDR2 sequences are SEHNR and FQNEAQ (reference sequence). The CDR3 DNA reads as TGTGCCAGCAGCGAAATGGGGAGCACAGATACGCAGTATTTT. Translating it yields CASSEMGSTDTQYF.

This clonotype came up a few times. The CDR3 coding sequence is TGTGCCAGCAGTTATTCTACGGGGGAGACCCAGTACTTC. It encodes CASSYSTGETQYF. The chain links TRBV6-2 or TRBV6-3 to TRBJ2-5, with D possibly matching TRBD2 (5 bases). CDR1 is MNHEY and CDR2 is SVGEGT in the germline V gene. The V end was cut by 3 bases, the J end by 5 bases, with 10 bases between. There are 13 residues in the CDR3.

V usage is TRBV11-2 and J usage is TRBJ2-5, with 10 positions matching TRBD1. Unmatched junction bases numbered 8, after V lost 5 bases and J lost 5 bases. CDR1 SGHAT and CDR2 FQNNGV come from the germline V gene. This CDR3 has 15 residues. The CDR3 sequence: CASSRPGQGRETQYF. CDR3 DNA: TGTGCCAGCAGCAGACCGGGACAGGGGAGGGAGACCCAGTACTTC.